This TCR beta chain was sequenced in a study of cytomegalovirus exposure and HLA in healthy donors (dated by TCRdb to about 2017). Concerning the study at large: An earlier analysis of several hundred of the donors reported 250 to 350 Gb of sequence data and 117 million unique TCR beta sequences obtained from some 200 million T cells. Class I and class II HLA loci were covered by the typing at four-digit resolution. Rather than using new phenotypic data, the later analysis identified candidate immune exposures from TCR beta sequences and from how often those sequences occurred across donors. A few DR-DQ haplotypes were handled as single units for association and clustering because linkage in the cohort was strong. Among the roughly 390 genotyped donors, approximately 77% belonged to the genetic ancestry cluster associated with self-reported Caucasian donors. Among 300 to 500 genotyped donors of the cohort, an average of around 250,000 unique TCR beta nucleotide sequences was sequenced per donor, of which about 18% were non-productive. To predict cytomegalovirus infection status, the study brought together high-throughput TCR immunosequencing, statistical association of individual TCRs with disease status, and machine learning. Genome-wide SNP genotypes for about three fifths of the roughly 670 donors were used in a later genetic analysis, which treated that subset as a discovery cohort. In addition to the first cohort of 650 to 750 subjects, a separate validation cohort of under 150 different subjects was used. Donor age, sex, ethnicity and CMV serostatus were compiled alongside the repertoire data. The T cell repertoires of 700 or so subjects were profiled by immunosequencing and related to cytomegalovirus serostatus. A later analysis re-analyzed previously published TCR beta repertoires from 660 or so donors and added high-resolution HLA genotyping to study TCR occurrence patterns. An earlier analysis of around 540 of the donors applied high-throughput TCR beta sequencing to assess whether each TCR beta V gene segment acted as functional or pseudogenic. The study was designed to test whether signatures of past pathogen exposure could be identified by cataloging public T cell receptors. An early release covering over 500 HLA-typed donors comprised roughly 300 gigabases of sequencing data and around 80 million unique TCR sequences. Typing coverage varied by locus: roughly 620-640 donors for A, B, C, DRB1 and DQB1; roughly 510 for DQA1; approximately 610 for DPA1; approximately 450 for DPB1. All discovery cohort repertoires had been generated on a single sequencing platform. Points the paper makes about the study in general: Because counts were too low, around 18 rarely observed V segments, including chromosome 9 orphons, were left out of the earlier analysis of about 620 of the donors. Because some donors lacked HLA typing at each locus, the association tests relied only on the typed subset. Because the 87-base-pair reads could not distinguish some IMGT-functional V segments, including TRBV6-2 and TRBV6-3, those segments were excluded. According to a later analysis, parvovirus B19, influenza, CMV and Epstein-Barr virus appeared linked to several top co-occurrence clusters. Most TCR sequences were observed very rarely across donors, whereas some public TCRs were present in many individuals. In an earlier analysis of some 550 of the donors, most TCR beta V segments were observed in productive rearrangements about 90% or about 30% of the time, broadly matching IMGT annotations. Strong co-occurrence of HLA alleles, especially DR and DQ, made assigning TCR associations to individual alleles difficult. A cluster of highly shared sequence variants was judged likely to represent a technical artifact of the sequencing pipeline. The authors suggested that the approach could potentially be generalized to other disease states and immunological phenotypes. Linkage disequilibrium might explain the correlated functional status among segregating V segments, but an unknown experimental factor could not be ruled out. The presence/absence analyses assumed that sequencing depth was roughly uniform across donors, and that assumption may not be true. In this cohort, only TCR beta chains were sequenced, and detectable features were limited by the absence of alpha or paired-chain data. In a later analysis, some 18,000 TCR beta sequences were associated with specific HLA alleles at a false discovery rate of 0.05. A few of the identified cytomegalovirus-associated TCR beta chains were confirmed in vitro to be specific for cytomegalovirus antigens. A later analysis found that TCR association rates varied across HLA loci, with DRB1 alleles showing the most associated TCRs and HLA-C alleles the fewest. A further reported finding was that TCR beta sequences accurately predicted the HLA-A and HLA-B alleles for most subjects in the first cohort. The classifier was reported to diagnose cytomegalovirus status with high specificity and sensitivity in both the original and validation cohorts. In a later genetic analysis, fewer N-insertions in productive TCRs were reported among donors in an Asian-associated ancestry cluster than the 666-donor mean. The study listed 170 or so TCR beta chains as associated with cytomegalovirus. Compared with equally common non-associated chains, HLA-associated TCR beta chains in a later analysis were more clonally expanded and had lower generation probabilities. In a later analysis, most CMV-associated TCR beta chains were found to appear HLA-restricted, with HLA associations seemingly driven largely by CMV exposure. The only immune exposure information available for the cohort was CMV serostatus. An association between a missense DCLRE1C variant and V-gene and J-gene trimming of TCR beta chains was found in a later genetic analysis and replicated in an independent cohort.

The germline V and J ends show losses of 7 bases and 0 bases respectively, and no gene match explains 9 bases of the junction. CDR1 and CDR2 are read off the germline V gene as SQVTM and ANQGSEA. From the cysteine up to the phenylalanine, the CDR3 has a length of 15 residues. Of all the DNA, just the CDR3 is kept, 45 bases in frame from base 1. With regard to this clone: No cognate antigen has been identified for it. No much larger clone exists at a distance of one base, and base qualities are not known.

Libraries were prepared through the immunoSEQ multiplex PCR assay. The multiplex PCR relied on a mix of 60 forward primers for TCR Vbeta segments and 13 reverse primers for TCR Jbeta segments. A multiplex PCR assay on genomic DNA amplified the CDR3 region of rearranged TCR beta genes. Amplified TCR beta libraries were sequenced as 87-base-pair reads on the Illumina HiSeq System. The authors processed their data as follows. A later analysis counted about 80 million unique TCR beta chains across the 550 to 800 repertoires, and 10 million to 12 million of these chains were shared by at least two donors. To remove PCR and sequencing errors, raw reads were error-corrected and collapsed into unique sequences using a nearest-neighbor algorithm that merged closely related sequences. Alignment of CDR3 sequences to IMGT reference sequences was used to assign V, D and J gene segments. Each retained sequence needed at least a six-nucleotide match to both a V gene segment and a J gene segment. A rearrangement counted as productive if the CDR3 had no stop codons and remained in frame with V and J, and every other rearrangement counted as non-productive. Following IMGT convention, CDR3 was defined as the stretch from the second conserved V-encoded cysteine up to the conserved J-encoded phenylalanine. In an earlier analysis of 550 to 650 of the donors, sequences lacking an unambiguous match to a single V gene segment were excluded. An earlier analysis of 450 to 650 of the donors called V segments functional above 56.7% productive rearrangements and segregating when the between-donor standard deviation exceeded 5%. A statistical classification framework was built for diagnosing cytomegalovirus status from the catalog of TCR beta chain sequences. In a later analysis, TCR nucleotide sequences were compared against IMGT/GENE-DB human TR gene sequences so that V and J genes could be assigned. The TCRdist pipeline was used in a later analysis to assign CDR3 sequences and most-parsimonious VDJ recombination scenarios. In a later analysis, every TCR beta chain was defined by the combination of its CDR3 amino acid sequence and its V-gene family, and reads without a unique V-gene family were dropped. As a way to deal with suspected cross-contamination and a sequencing artifact, a later analysis dropped nearly 600 nucleotide sequences that were highly shared and had low generation probability. In a later analysis, a clonal expansion index for each public chain was calculated from normalized within-repertoire ranks of inferred template counts. In a later analysis, generation probabilities were computed with a VDJ recombination model fitted to out-of-frame rearrangements, and the resulting probabilities were checked against IGoR. Hypergeometric tests were used in a later analysis to score TCR-TCR, TCR-HLA and TCR-CMV co-occurrence, with a repertoire-size bias correction applied to the TCR pairs. False discovery rates were estimated in a later analysis by permuting HLA or CMV assignments 20 times. In a later analysis, co-occurring TCRs were grouped using DBSCAN, and TCRdist sequence similarity was added for clustering within HLA-allele-positive subsets. For co-occurrence clustering, repertoires with fewer than 30,000 or more than 120,000 public chains were excluded, along with roughly 5 repertoires with anomalous nucleotide sharing. Entries here come from immuneACCESS through TCRdb and include only in-frame sequences with V and J called. Some clones fail to appear in such tables; in the studies checked, an unresolved V gene covers under half of the shortfall, and the cause of the remainder is unknown. D and trimming come from the DNA, and the V and J calls and clone size come from that table. The sample contains about 130,000 clones, around 80% of them found a single time. Jointly, the top ten make up 2.7% of the sample.

The cohort was made up of 500 to 850 healthy bone marrow donors. At the time of sampling, every cohort member was nominally healthy, though immune exposures that went unrecorded were likely present. The donor was CMV seronegative and was included in the group of over 300 seronegative cohort members. A peripheral blood sample was provided by each donor, and peripheral blood mononuclear cells were used for TCR beta sequencing. The Qiagen DNeasy Blood Extraction Kit was used to extract genomic DNA from the blood cell samples. The rearranged segments are TRBV29-1 and TRBJ2-1, with TRBD1 identical over 7 junction bases. Specimen: PBMCs. This clonotype was sampled from a boy aged 2 to 10 in good health and CMV-seronegative. CDR3 protein: CSAGPGQSSYNEQFF. The DNA sequence is as follows: TGCAGCGCTGGGCCGGGACAGAGCTCCTACAATGAGCAGTTCTTC.